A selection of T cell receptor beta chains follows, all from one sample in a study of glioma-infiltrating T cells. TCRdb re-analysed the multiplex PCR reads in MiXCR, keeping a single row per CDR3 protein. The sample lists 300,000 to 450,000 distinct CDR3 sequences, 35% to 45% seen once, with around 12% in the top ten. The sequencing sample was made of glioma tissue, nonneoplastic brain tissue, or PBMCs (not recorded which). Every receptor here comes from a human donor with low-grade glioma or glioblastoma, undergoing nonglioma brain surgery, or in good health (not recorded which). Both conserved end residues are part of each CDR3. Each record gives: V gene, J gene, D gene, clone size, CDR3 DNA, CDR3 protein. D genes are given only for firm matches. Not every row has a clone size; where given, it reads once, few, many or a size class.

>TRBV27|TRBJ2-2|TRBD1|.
TGTGCCAGCAGTTTAAGACAGGGTGGGAACACCGGGGAGCTGTTTTTT
CASSLRQGGNTGELFF
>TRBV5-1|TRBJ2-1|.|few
TGCGCCAGCAGCCCACACGAGGGCTCGCGGTACAATGAGCAGTTCTTC
CASSPHEGSRYNEQFF
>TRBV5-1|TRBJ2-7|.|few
TGCGCCAGCAGCTTCACGGGAGCCCACTCCTACGAGCAGTACTTC
CASSFTGAHSYEQYF
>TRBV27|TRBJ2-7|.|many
TGTGCCAGCAGTCCAGCGGCCTCCTACGAGCAGTACTTC
CASSPAASYEQYF
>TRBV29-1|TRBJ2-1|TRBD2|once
TGCAGCGGCACCGGGACTAGCGTCTCTGAGCAGTTCTTC
CSGTGTSVSEQFF
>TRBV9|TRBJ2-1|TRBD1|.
TGTGCCAGCAGCGTAGCTACAGGGGGGTACAATGAGCAGTTCTTC
CASSVATGGYNEQFF
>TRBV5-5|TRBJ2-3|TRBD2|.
TGTGCCAGCAGCTTGATTTTTAGCGGGATCACAGATACGCAGTATTTT
CASSLIFSGITDTQYF
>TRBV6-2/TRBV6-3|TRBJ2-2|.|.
TGTGCCAGCAGTTACTGGGGGCGGTTGACCGGGGAGCTGTTTTTT
CASSYWGRLTGELFF
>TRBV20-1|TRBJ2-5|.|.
TGCAGTGCTAGTCCCGTGTGGGTCCTTGGGGCCGAGACCCAGTACTTC
CSASPVWVLGAETQYF
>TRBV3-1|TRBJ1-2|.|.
TGTGCCAGCAGCCAAGATGTAAGGGGCTACACCTTC
CASSQDVRGYTF
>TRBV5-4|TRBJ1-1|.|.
TGTGCCAGCAGCTTGGGCAGGGGATACACTGAAGCTTTCTTT
CASSLGRGYTEAFF
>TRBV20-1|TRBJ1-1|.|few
TGCAGTGCAAGGGGGGCGCGGACTGAAGCTTTCTTT
CSARGARTEAFF
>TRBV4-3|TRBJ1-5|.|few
TGCGCCAGCAGCCAAGAGATAGGGCATCAGCCCCAGCATTTT
CASSQEIGHQPQHF
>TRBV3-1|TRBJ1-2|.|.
TGTGCCAGCAGCCATCACGACACACCGACCTACACCTTC
CASSHHDTPTYTF
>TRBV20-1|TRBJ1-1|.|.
TGCAGTGCTAGGACAGAGCGCACTGAAGCTTTCTTT
CSARTERTEAFF
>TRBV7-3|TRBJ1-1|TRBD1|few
TGTGCCAGCAGCTTAAGCCAGGGGGGAAAGGAAGCTTTCTTT
CASSLSQGGKEAFF
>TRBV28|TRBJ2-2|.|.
TGTGCCAGCAGTTTACCTCCAGAGAACGCCGGGGAGCTGTTTTTT
CASSLPPENAGELFF
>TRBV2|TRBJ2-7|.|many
TGTGCCAGCAGTGAATGGGACAACTACGAGCAGTACTTC
CASSEWDNYEQYF
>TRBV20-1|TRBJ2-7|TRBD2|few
TGCAGTGCGGCGCTGGGCGGGAGACATTACGAGCAGTACTTC
CSAALGGRHYEQYF
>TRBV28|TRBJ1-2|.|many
TGTGCCAGCAGTATCCGCCCAGGTATAGCACCCTATGGCTACACCTTC
CASSIRPGIAPYGYTF
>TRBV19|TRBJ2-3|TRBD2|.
TGTGCCAGTAGTACTAGCGGGAGAGGACCAGATACGCAGTATTTT
CASSTSGRGPDTQYF
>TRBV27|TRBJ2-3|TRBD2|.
TGTGCCAGCGGACCAGGGACTAGCGGGAGGGCTCCAGATACGCAGTATTTT
CASGPGTSGRAPDTQYF
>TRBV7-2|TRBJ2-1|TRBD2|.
TGTGCCAGCAGCTCCCAAGCGGGAGCAACCTACAATGAGCAGTTCTTC
CASSSQAGATYNEQFF
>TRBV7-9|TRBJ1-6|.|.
TGTGCCAGCAGCTTAGTCTCAGATGCTTCACCCCTCCACTTT
CASSLVSDASPLHF
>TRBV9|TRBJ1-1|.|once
TGTGCCAGCAGCGCTACGGGACTTGTAAACACTGAAGCTTTCTTT
CASSATGLVNTEAFF
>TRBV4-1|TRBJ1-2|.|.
TGCGCCAGCAGCCAAGAAGGCAGGGTATATGGCTACACCTTC
CASSQEGRVYGYTF
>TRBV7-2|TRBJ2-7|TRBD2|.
TGTGCCAGCAGCCCGGGAGGGGCGGGGTCCTCCTACGAGCAGTACTTC
CASSPGGAGSSYEQYF
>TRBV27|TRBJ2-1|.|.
TGTGCCAGCAGTTCCCGACCTACTAGTTACCCCTACAATGAGCAGTTCTTC
CASSSRPTSYPYNEQFF
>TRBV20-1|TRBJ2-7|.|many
TGCAGTGCTAGACCCCTATCCGGCCCCTGGGAGCAGTACTTC
CSARPLSGPWEQYF
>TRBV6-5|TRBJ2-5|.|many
TGTGCCAGCAGTTCCACAGGGTCCGAGACCCAGTACTTC
CASSSTGSETQYF
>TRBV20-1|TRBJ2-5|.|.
TGCAGTGCTCATACCGATAGGATGATTTGGGAGACCCAGTACTTC
CSAHTDRMIWETQYF
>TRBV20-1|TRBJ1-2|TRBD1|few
TGCAGTGCTATACAGGGGGCAGGTCGGGGCTACACCTTC
CSAIQGAGRGYTF
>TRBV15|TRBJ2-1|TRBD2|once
TGTGCCACCAGCAGAGGACTAGCGGAAAAAAATGAGCAGTTCTTC
CATSRGLAEKNEQFF
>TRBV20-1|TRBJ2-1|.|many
TGCAGTGCTTGGCTAGCGATCTACAATGAGCAGTTCTTC
CSAWLAIYNEQFF
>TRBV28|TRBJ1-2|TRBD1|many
TGTGCCGGACGACAGGGGAACTATGGCTACACCTTC
CAGRQGNYGYTF
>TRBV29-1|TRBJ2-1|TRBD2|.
TGCAGCGTTGACACAGCTAGCGGGAGTATCTCCTACAATGAGCAGTTCTTC
CSVDTASGSISYNEQFF
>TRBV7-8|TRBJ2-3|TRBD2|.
TGTGCCAGCAGCCCTCGGACTAGCGGGGCAGATACGCAGTATTTT
CASSPRTSGADTQYF